The source of this T cell receptor (beta chain) is a study of blood T cell repertoires in COVID-19. The repertoire was sequenced with immunoSEQ multiplex PCR; TCRdb's copy has only in-frame clones and lacks some. The sample lists approximately 140,000 clones, roughly 84% seen once, with more than 2% in the top ten. V dropped 3 bases and J dropped 4 bases, with 6 bases sitting between them. The CDR3 sequence is 12 residues long. The material sequenced was peripheral blood. This sequence was found in a man aged 65 to 85 with acute or convalescent COVID-19. This sequence joins TRBV12-3 or TRBV12-4 and TRBJ1-1; D is ambiguous. CDR3 sequence: CASSFGGTEAFF. CDR3 in DNA: TGTGCCAGCAGTTTCGGTGGCACTGAAGCTTTCTTT.